The TCR beta chain under discussion was sequenced for a study of blood T cell repertoires in COVID-19. Whole-study context: T cells, B-cell-depleted T cells, or PBMCs provided the cDNA or gDNA that served as material.

In the authors' workflow: Amplification with reference gene primers provided the estimates of nucleated cell counts. Profiling relied on immunoSEQ multiplex PCR, and the TCRdb table lists in-frame clones only, not all of them. V, J and clone size derive from that table, while D and trimming were established from the DNA sequence. The sample lists around 310,000 clones; approximately 90% were seen once. Seattle's enrolled individuals joined amid active infection and were then monitored longitudinally. Sequenced: peripheral blood. This clonotype originated in a woman aged 25 to 45 with COVID-19, enrolled during active disease.

CDR3 sequence: CASSHRDKSNTGELFF. In nucleotides, the CDR3 is TGCGCCAGCAGCCACCGGGACAAATCGAACACCGGGGAGCTGTTTTTT. This chain joins TRBV4-1 and TRBJ2-2, with TRBD1 as a possible D gene (6 bases). The V gene's germline CDR1 is MGHRA and CDR2 YSYEKL. The CDR3 contains 16 residues. The germline V and J ends were trimmed by 3 bases and 0 bases, with 11 bases remaining between them.